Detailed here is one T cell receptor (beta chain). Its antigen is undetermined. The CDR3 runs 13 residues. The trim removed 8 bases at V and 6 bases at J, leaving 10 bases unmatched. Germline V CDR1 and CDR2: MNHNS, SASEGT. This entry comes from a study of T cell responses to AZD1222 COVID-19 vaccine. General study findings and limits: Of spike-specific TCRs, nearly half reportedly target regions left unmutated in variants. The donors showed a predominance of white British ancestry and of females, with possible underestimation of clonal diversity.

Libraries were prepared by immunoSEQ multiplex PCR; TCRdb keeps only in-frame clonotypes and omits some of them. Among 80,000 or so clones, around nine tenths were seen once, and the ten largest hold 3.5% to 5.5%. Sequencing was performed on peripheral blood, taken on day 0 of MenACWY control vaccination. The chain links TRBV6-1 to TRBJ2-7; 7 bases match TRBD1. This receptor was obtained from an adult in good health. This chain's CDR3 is CASLQGPSGEQYF. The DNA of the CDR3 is TGTGCCAGCCTACAGGGGCCCTCAGGCGAGCAGTACTTC.